Listed below are T cell receptor beta chains from one sample, sequenced in a study of human T cells and chemical hapten exposure. Via MiXCR, TCRdb re-called the RACE reads, giving one row per CDR3 protein. The sample lists around 85,000 distinct CDR3 sequences, 13% occurring once. Sequencing was performed on whole blood, taken in connection with sensitization to the hapten diphenylcyclopropenone (DPC). These receptors were obtained from a woman aged 45 to 65 with alopecia areata. Some clones in this sample may be carry-over from other donors' samples. Each CDR3 is given with its conserved first and last residue. A D gene is named only where the DNA matches it firmly. Clone sizes are given selectively: once, few, many, or a class where the clone is expanded.

d_call	j_call	v_call	clone_size	cdr3_nt	cdr3_aa
TRBD1	TRBJ2-2	TRBV6-6	few	TGTGCCAGCAGTTACTCGTGGAACAGGGGGCACACCGGGGAGCTGTTTTTT	CASSYSWNRGHTGELFF
NA	TRBJ1-3	TRBV29-1	many	TGCAGCGTTGAAGCCCCAGGGACTGGAAACACCATATATTTT	CSVEAPGTGNTIYF
NA	TRBJ1-2	TRBV20-1	few	TGCAGTGCTAGTACGGCCAACCGGTATGGCTACACCTTC	CSASTANRYGYTF
TRBD1	TRBJ2-7	TRBV29-1	NA	TGCAGCGTCTCCGGACAGGGAATGTACGAGCAGTACTTC	CSVSGQGMYEQYF
NA	TRBJ2-3	TRBV29-1	many	TGCAGCGTTGGACAGGTTAGAGATACGCAGTATTTT	CSVGQVRDTQYF
NA	TRBJ2-2	TRBV5-1	many	TGCGCCAGCAGCTTACTGGCCCCAGAGACCGGGGAGCTGTTTTTT	CASSLLAPETGELFF
TRBD1	TRBJ2-7	TRBV29-1	many	TGCAGCGTTGCCGACAGGGATTACGAGCAGTACTTC	CSVADRDYEQYF
NA	TRBJ1-1	TRBV29-1	few	TGCAGCGTTGAAAGGCTCCCGGGGACTGAAGCTTTCTTT	CSVERLPGTEAFF
TRBD2	TRBJ2-2	TRBV6-6	many	TGTGCCAGCAGGCTAGCGGGAGGGAACACCGGGGAGCTGTTTTTT	CASRLAGGNTGELFF
TRBD1	TRBJ1-2	TRBV27	NA	TGTGCCAGCGGGGCCGGGACAGGGGAAGGCTACACCTTC	CASGAGTGEGYTF
TRBD2	TRBJ2-3	TRBV11-2	few	TGTGCCAGCAGTCGCCGGGTAGCGGGAGGGGCAGATACGCAGTATTTT	CASSRRVAGGADTQYF
NA	TRBJ2-1	TRBV12-3/TRBV12-4	NA	TGTGCCAGCAGAGAGACAGGGAGGGGTGGTGAGCAGTTCTTC	CASRETGRGGEQFF
NA	TRBJ2-2	TRBV5-4	many	TGTGCCAGCAGCTCGGGGCAGGTTTTGTCCACCGGGGAGCTGTTTTTT	CASSSGQVLSTGELFF
NA	TRBJ2-5	TRBV7-8	few	TGTGCCAGCAGCCCAAGGGGCAGCTTGTACCAAGAGACCCAGTACTTC	CASSPRGSLYQETQYF
TRBD1	TRBJ2-5	TRBV29-1	once	TGCAGCGTTCGACAGGGCGCCCAAGAGACCCAGTACTTC	CSVRQGAQETQYF
NA	TRBJ1-4	TRBV5-1	NA	TGCGCCAGCAGCTTGGACGCCACAACTAATGAAAAACTGTTTTTT	CASSLDATTNEKLFF
NA	TRBJ1-2	TRBV7-9	few	TGTGCCAGCAGCTTAGATGGCGGATATTCTAACTATGGCTACACCTTC	CASSLDGGYSNYGYTF
TRBD2	TRBJ2-1	TRBV6-2/TRBV6-3	few	TGTGCCAGCAGTTACTCGATGGGAGGGACCACAAAGCAGTTCTTC	CASSYSMGGTTKQFF
TRBD1	TRBJ1-2	TRBV25-1	many	TGTGCCAGCAGTGAACCGGGACAGGGGGCCTATGGCTACACCTTC	CASSEPGQGAYGYTF
NA	TRBJ2-1	TRBV5-1	NA	TGCGCCAGCAGCTTGGGAGGTATCTCCTACAATGAGCAGTTCTTC	CASSLGGISYNEQFF
TRBD1	TRBJ1-2	TRBV11-2	many	TGTGCCAGCAGCTTAGGACAGGGGATGGGCTACACCTTC	CASSLGQGMGYTF
NA	TRBJ2-7	TRBV29-1	NA	TGCAGCGTTAGCGGCAACTCCTACGAGCAGTACTTC	CSVSGNSYEQYF
TRBD2	TRBJ2-1	TRBV20-1	NA	TGCAGTGCTAGAGGACTAGCTAATGGCAATGAGCAGTTCTTC	CSARGLANGNEQFF
NA	TRBJ2-5	TRBV11-2	NA	TGTGCCAGCAGCTTAGATGTGACTACCAATCGAGAGACCCAGTACTTC	CASSLDVTTNRETQYF
TRBD2	TRBJ2-1	TRBV20-1	NA	TGCAGTGCTAGAGGACGCCTAGCGGGAGGCAATGAGCAGTTCTTC	CSARGRLAGGNEQFF
TRBD2	TRBJ2-2	TRBV5-1	few	TGCGCCAGCAGGTTGACTAGCGCAAACACCGGGGAGCTGTTTTTT	CASRLTSANTGELFF
NA	TRBJ2-2	TRBV7-6	many	TGTGCCAGCACTCCCGGGGCGAACACCGGGGAGCTGTTTTTT	CASTPGANTGELFF
TRBD2	TRBJ2-1	TRBV20-1	many	TGCAGTGCTGAGAATAGCGGGAGGATTTTAAATGAGCAGTTCTTC	CSAENSGRILNEQFF
TRBD2	TRBJ2-2	TRBV30	few	TGTGCCTGGAGTACGGGACTAGTCGGGGAGCTGTTTTTT	CAWSTGLVGELFF
NA	TRBJ2-3	TRBV11-2	few	TGTGCCAGCAGCTGGATCACAGATACGCAGTATTTT	CASSWITDTQYF
TRBD2	TRBJ2-3	TRBV12-3/TRBV12-4	few	TGTGCCAGCAGGAAACTAGCGAACACAGATACGCAGTATTTT	CASRKLANTDTQYF
NA	TRBJ2-2	TRBV5-5	few	TGTGCCAGCAGCTTGAACGGGGCTGGCACCGGGGAGCTGTTTTTT	CASSLNGAGTGELFF
NA	TRBJ1-2	TRBV20-1	many	TGCAGTGCTAGCCAGGGATTTGCCTATGGCTACACCTTC	CSASQGFAYGYTF
NA	TRBJ2-7	TRBV2	few	TGTGCCAGCAGAAGTCCCGGGACACCTTACGAGCAGTACTTC	CASRSPGTPYEQYF
NA	TRBJ2-3	TRBV20-1	few	TGCAGTGCTAGTTATCGGGACCTAGATACGCAGTATTTT	CSASYRDLDTQYF
NA	TRBJ1-1	TRBV27	NA	TGTGCCAGCGCCTGGGGAGACAGCTTTCACACTGAAGCTTTCTTT	CASAWGDSFHTEAFF
NA	TRBJ1-2	TRBV2	few	TGTGCCAGCAAGGGTGGGTCGCTGGGTGGCTACACCTTC	CASKGGSLGGYTF
TRBD1	TRBJ1-1	TRBV7-9	many	TGTGCCAGCAGCCGTGGGACAGGGACTGAAGCTTTCTTT	CASSRGTGTEAFF
TRBD1	TRBJ2-7	TRBV20-1	many	TGCAGTGCTCAAGCTCGGGACAGACCCTCCTACGAGCAGTACTTC	CSAQARDRPSYEQYF
TRBD1	TRBJ2-4	TRBV29-1	few	TGCAGCGTGGGGACAGCGAGATCAAACATTCAGTACTTC	CSVGTARSNIQYF
NA	TRBJ1-6	TRBV28	NA	TGTGCCAGCAGCGAATCCATGACAGTCTATAATTCACCCCTCCACTTT	CASSESMTVYNSPLHF
NA	TRBJ1-5	TRBV28	many	TGTGCCAGCAGTTTAGGGGGTACTCAGCCCCAGCATTTT	CASSLGGTQPQHF
TRBD2	TRBJ2-6	TRBV25-1	many	TGTGCCAGCAGTCCCAGACTAGCGGGATCGTCTTCGGGGGCCAACGTCCTGACTTTC	CASSPRLAGSSSGANVLTF
NA	TRBJ2-1	TRBV2	few	TGTGCCAGCAGGGACCTGGTCGGTCTCTCCTACAATGAGCAGTTCTTC	CASRDLVGLSYNEQFF
TRBD1	TRBJ2-3	TRBV5-8	few	TGTGCCAGCAGACGGACAGGGGATACTCATACGCAGTATTTT	CASRRTGDTHTQYF
NA	TRBJ1-1	TRBV3-2	NA	TGTGCCAGCAGCCAAGATATTTATAAATTCTCTGAAGCTTTCTTT	CASSQDIYKFSEAFF
TRBD1	TRBJ1-2	TRBV28	few	TGTGCCAGCAGTTTGTACGACCGGGACAGCCCTTTCAACTATGGCTACACCTTC	CASSLYDRDSPFNYGYTF
TRBD2	TRBJ2-3	TRBV11-2	many	TGTGCCAGCAGTCCCTTCGGGAGGTCCGCAGATACGCAGTATTTT	CASSPFGRSADTQYF
TRBD1	TRBJ2-3	TRBV7-6	NA	TGTGCCAGCAGCTTTGACCCCCGCGGACAGGGCGTCACAGATACGCAGTATTTT	CASSFDPRGQGVTDTQYF
NA	TRBJ2-1	TRBV29-1	many	TGCAGCGGCTTCGAGGGCGAGCAGTTCTTC	CSGFEGEQFF
NA	TRBJ1-5	TRBV3-1	few	TGTGCCAGCAGCCAAGGAACCGGGACCCGTAATCAGCCCCAGCATTTT	CASSQGTGTRNQPQHF
TRBD2	TRBJ2-4	TRBV20-1	few	TGCAGTGCTAGTTGGACTAGCGGGAATCTAGCCAAAAACATTCAGTACTTC	CSASWTSGNLAKNIQYF
TRBD2	TRBJ2-2	TRBV10-2	NA	TGCGCCAGCAGAGGGACTAGCCTTGGGACCGGGGAGCTGTTTTTT	CASRGTSLGTGELFF
NA	TRBJ2-3	TRBV28	NA	TGTGCCAGCAGTGTAGGGGGGATTGGGTGGGGCACAGATACGCAGTATTTT	CASSVGGIGWGTDTQYF
TRBD2	TRBJ2-1	TRBV27	many	TGTGCCAGCAGTGCTGCCTCTAGCGGAGAGACTTACAATGAGCAGTTCTTC	CASSAASSGETYNEQFF